One sample yielded the 9 T cell receptor beta chains listed below, sequenced in a study of T cells in Graves' hyperthyroidism and ophthalmopathy. The CDR3 regions of TCR beta were amplified from RNA transcripts. The primer set for the first-round RT-PCR of the TCR CDR3 was HTBI. A single record per CDR3 protein comes from TCRdb applying MiXCR to the multiplex PCR reads. The sample includes some 180,000 distinct CDR3 sequences, about a sixth of them seen just once. The sequenced sample was blood. The source of these receptors is a woman aged 45-60 years with Graves' hyperthyroidism.

At least ten counts were recorded for this clonotype. The chain joins TRBV6-5 to TRBJ2-5; D is undetermined. The CDR3 contains 15 residues. Germline V lookup: CDR1 MNHEY, CDR2 SVGAGI. Trimming took 2 bases from V and 2 from J, leaving 12 bases between them. CDR3 sequence: CASSYTRTTQETQYF. CDR3 DNA: TGTGCCAGCAGTTACACAAGAACCACGCAAGAGACCCAGTACTTC.

This clonotype was recorded many times. V gene TRBV5-8 combines with J gene TRBJ2-7, with D unclear. There are 16 residues in the CDR3. V was trimmed by 1 base and J by 0 bases, leaving 14 bases between them. Per the germline V gene, CDR1 is SGHTS and CDR2 is YDEGEE. CDR3 sequence reads: CASSLKSRRNSYEQYF. In DNA, the CDR3 is TGTGCCAGCAGCTTGAAGAGTAGGCGGAACTCCTACGAGCAGTACTTC.

This clonotype was recorded at least ten times. The chain has TRBV12-5 and TRBJ2-1; the match to TRBD2 covers 12 bases. J was trimmed by 5 bases and V by 4 bases; bases with no gene match: 6. Germline-derived CDR1 and CDR2 are LGHNT and FRNRAP. The CDR3 length is 16 residues. CDR3 residues: CASGSSGRAGNNEQFF. DNA for the CDR3: TGTGCTAGTGGTTCTAGCGGGAGGGCCGGAAACAATGAGCAGTTCTTC.

This clonotype was seen a few times. The chain recombines TRBV3-1 with TRBJ1-4; a weak D match, TRBD1 (5 bases). This CDR3 region has 19 residues. Between the trimmed V and J ends, which lost 1 base and 0 bases, there was a span of 18 bases. Germline V CDR1 and CDR2: LGHDT, YNNKEL (reference sequence). The CDR3 DNA reads TGTGCCAGCAGCCAAGTCGCGGGGGGGGAACCCGCAACTAATGAAAAACTGTTTTTT. Translation gives CASSQVAGGEPATNEKLFF.

This clonotype has just a few counts. The rearrangement uses TRBV7-8 and TRBJ2-6; D remains ambiguous. Trimming stripped 0 bases from V and 0 bases from J, with 9 bases between. There are 17 residues in the CDR3. CDR1 and CDR2 from the germline V gene are SGHVS and FQNEAQ. CDR3 residues: CASSLALPGSGANVLTF. The CDR3 DNA follows: TGTGCCAGCAGCTTAGCCCTCCCCGGCTCTGGGGCCAACGTCCTGACTTTC. The variable domain in full, with the rest retrieved from reference TRBV7-8 and TRBJ2-6, is GAGVSQSPRYKVAKRGQDVALRCDPISGHVSLFWYQQALGQGPEFLTYFQNEAQLDKSGLPSDRFFAERPEGSVSTLKIQRTQQEDSAVYLCASSLALPGSGANVLTFGAGSRLTVL.

This clonotype showed up many times. CDR3 in DNA: TGTGCCAGCAACTTTTACCAAAGCTCCTACGAGCAGTACTTC. As protein: CASNFYQSSYEQYF. The genes are TRBV5-8 and TRBJ2-7; D is uncertain. V lost 6 bases and J 0 bases, leaving 13 bases between the germline ends. Germline V CDR1 and CDR2: SGHTS, YDEGEE. This CDR3 has 14 amino acids.

This clonotype was counted a few times. J is TRBJ1-1 and V is TRBV6-1, with a possible D match to TRBD1 (6 bases). Trimming took 7 bases from V and 5 from J, leaving 23 bases between them. The length of the CDR3 is 16 residues. The germline CDR1 and CDR2 sequences are MNHNS and SASEGT. CDR3 sequence (DNA): TGTGCCAGCACACGACCTGCCGGGGGGCTTGGGACTGAAGCTTTCTTT. It translates to CASTRPAGGLGTEAFF.

This clonotype was observed many times. The chain carries TRBV11-2 and TRBJ1-1, with D hard to call. Germline V gives CDR1 SGHAT, CDR2 FQNNGV. The CDR3 totals 15 residues. The V gene lost 0 bases and the J gene lost 0 bases, with 8 bases spanning the gap. The CDR3 loop reads CASSLDGWLNTEAFF. CDR3 sequence (DNA): TGTGCCAGCAGCTTAGACGGGTGGTTGAACACTGAAGCTTTCTTT.

In its sample, this clonotype was seen many times. The rearrangement uses TRBV19 and TRBJ2-7, with D perhaps TRBD2 (6 bases). Trimming took 4 bases from V and 6 from J, leaving 19 bases between them. The CDR3 runs to 15 residues. The germline gives CDR1 LNHDA, CDR2 SQIVND (reference sequence). The CDR3 loop is CASSSGTRGSSEQYF. DNA for the CDR3: TGTGCCAGTAGTAGCGGGACTCGAGGAAGTAGCGAGCAGTACTTC.